A single sample is the source of the 20 T cell receptor beta chains below, sequenced in a study of blood T cell repertoires in COVID-19. Here immunoSEQ multiplex PCR was the method, and the copy in TCRdb shows in-frame clones only, minus some. The sample shows more than 200,000 clones, 81% of them seen only once. The source material was peripheral blood. The receptors shown here come from a woman at least 80 years old with acute or convalescent COVID-19.

V usage is TRBV12-3 or TRBV12-4 and J usage is TRBJ2-3; TRBD1 is a possible D gene (5 bases). This CDR3 has 13 amino acids. V was cut by 4 bases and J by 1 base, with 6 bases left in between. This chain's CDR3 is CASSWGRTDTQYF. The CDR3 nucleotides are TGTGCCAGCAGTTGGGGCCGCACAGATACGCAGTATTTT.

The chain has TRBV9 and TRBJ2-2, with 10 bases matching TRBD2. Germline values: CDR1 SGDLS, CDR2 YYNGEE. V was pared by 0 bases and J by 1 base, with 0 bases of the junction left unmatched. The CDR3 sequence is 16 residues long. The CDR3 loop is CASSVVAGGNTGELFF. The CDR3 region has the DNA TGTGCCAGCAGCGTAGTAGCGGGAGGGAACACCGGGGAGCTGTTTTTT.

The chain employs TRBV7-2 and TRBJ1-5, with 8 nucleotides matching TRBD1. Germline-derived CDR1 and CDR2 are SGHTA and FQGNSA. The V and J ends lost 4 bases and 7 bases, in that order; junction bases with no gene match: 9. This CDR3 has 15 residues. The CDR3 protein is CASSSSAGGWQPQHF. The CDR3 DNA reads TGTGCCAGCAGCTCTTCTGCAGGGGGCTGGCAGCCCCAGCATTTT.

The J gene is TRBJ2-3, the V gene TRBV7-2; 8 positions match TRBD1. CDR3 length equals 15 residues. V lost 7 bases to trimming and J lost 3 bases; unmatched junction nucleotides: 9. In germline, CDR1 is SGHTA, CDR2 FQGNSA. The CDR3 region is CASTHRDRGTDTQYF. The CDR3, as DNA: TGTGCCAGCACGCACCGAGACAGGGGTACAGATACGCAGTATTTT.

This chain connects TRBV9 to TRBJ2-7; 7 nucleotides agree with TRBD2. V shed 2 bases and J 6 bases; nucleotides not matched to a gene: 14. Looked up from germline, CDR1 is SGDLS and CDR2 is YYNGEE. The CDR3 sequence is 16 residues long. CDR3 amino acids: CASSVGPASWGGEQYF. DNA of the CDR3: TGTGCCAGCAGCGTTGGTCCCGCCTCTTGGGGGGGCGAGCAGTACTTC.

This clone was seen only a few times. The chain couples TRBV2 to TRBJ2-5, with D possibly TRBD1 on 6 matching bases. The CDR3 is made up of 15 amino acids. The V end lost 2 bases, the J end lost 1 base, and 11 bases lay between the germline ends. Germline V CDR1 and CDR2: SNHLY, FYNNEI. This CDR3 is CASSEPGQPQETQYF. Written as DNA, the CDR3 is TGTGCCAGCAGTGAACCCGGACAGCCCCAAGAGACCCAGTACTTC.

This clone appeared a few times. The gene calls are TRBV12-5 and TRBJ2-7; 8 nucleotides align to TRBD2. V was pared by 2 bases and J by 2 bases, with 11 bases of the junction left unmatched. CDR3 size: 17 residues. Germline CDR1 is LGHNT and CDR2 is FRNRAP. This CDR3 is CASGLLAWERGPYEQYF. For the CDR3, the DNA is TGTGCTAGTGGTTTGCTTGCCTGGGAGCGGGGGCCCTACGAGCAGTACTTC.

This clone is medium-sized (0.01 to 0.1%) by share. The chain uses TRBV2 and TRBJ2-1; 10 nucleotides align to TRBD1. This CDR3 has 13 amino acids. J lost 8 bases, V lost 11 bases, and 9 bases had no gene match. Germline V gene lookup returns CDR1 SNHLY and CDR2 FYNNEI. Here the CDR3 DNA reads TGTGCCGCCACTAGGACAGGGGGTGATGAGCAGTTCTTC. This translates into CAATRTGGDEQFF. Filled out from reference TRBV2 and TRBJ2-1, the complete variable domain reads EPEVTQTPSHQVTQMGQEVILRCVPISNHLYFYWYRQILGQKVEFLVSFYNNEISEKSEIFDDQFSVERPDGSNFTLKIRSTKLEDSAMYFCAATRTGGDEQFFGPGTRLTVL.

This rearrangement joins TRBV6-5 to TRBJ1-6; no firm D call. The CDR3 totals 14 residues. Per germline, CDR1 MNHEY and CDR2 SVGAGI. Trimming stripped 0 bases from V and 10 bases from J, with 10 bases between. The CDR3 sequence: CASSYSATSSPLHF. CDR3 sequence (DNA): TGTGCCAGCAGTTACTCGGCGACTTCCTCACCCCTCCACTTT.

The chain combines TRBV7-9 with TRBJ1-2; the D gene is possibly TRBD1 (6 bases). V was pared by 1 base and J by 2 bases, with 11 bases between. There are 15 residues in the CDR3. Germline CDR1 is SEHNR and CDR2 is FQNEAQ (reference sequence). As DNA, the CDR3 is TGTGCCAGCAGCTTAGAACCGGGACACAACTATGGCTACACCTTC. It yields the protein CASSLEPGHNYGYTF.

This clone was seen a single time. The V gene is TRBV21-1, the J gene TRBJ1-3; TRBD1 reflects the table's D call only, with no check against the DNA. TRBV21-1 is designated a pseudogene. The CDR3 is 17 residues long. The CDR3 reads CASSNSSQGAPGNTIYF. The DNA of the CDR3 is TGTGCCAGCAGCAATAGCTCACAGGGGGCGCCCGGAAACACCATATATTTT.

V gene TRBV5-6 combines with J gene TRBJ1-1, with 9 bases identical to TRBD1. Germline lookup yields CDR1 SGHDT and CDR2 YYEEEE. The length of the CDR3 is 13 residues. The V segment lost 7 bases and the J segment 3 bases; nucleotides outside the gene matches: 4. For the CDR3, the DNA is TGTGCCAGCCACAGGGGGCAGGACACTGAAGCTTTCTTT. Amino acids: CASHRGQDTEAFF.

The chain employs TRBV6-1 and TRBJ2-2; 7 positions agree with TRBD2. The germline CDR1 and CDR2 sequences are MNHNS and SASEGT. Trimming took 7 bases from V and 1 from J; bases not matched to a gene: 3. The CDR3 loop spans 14 amino acids. CDR3 bases: TGTGCCAGCACTCCGGGGGGGAACACCGGGGAGCTGTTTTTT. It translates to CASTPGGNTGELFF.

This chain connects TRBV7-2 to TRBJ2-3, with 8 positions matching TRBD2. Germline values: CDR1 SGHTA, CDR2 FQGNSA. V dropped 1 base and J dropped 6; count of bases not matched to a gene: 12. CDR3 length: 17 residues. This chain's CDR3 is CASSLGWGGLGSDTQYF. CDR3 sequence (DNA): TGTGCCAGCAGCTTAGGATGGGGGGGACTAGGGTCGGATACGCAGTATTTT.

This clone was counted a single time. The rearrangement uses TRBV11-1 and TRBJ1-2; unclear D gene. CDR3 length: 12 amino acids. V lost 1 base and J lost 8, with 8 bases in between. Germline loops: CDR1 SGHAT, CDR2 FQDESV (reference sequence). The CDR3 DNA is TGTGCCAGCAGCTTAGACCCGGGAGGCTACACCTTC. Translation gives CASSLDPGGYTF.

The chain recombines TRBV5-1 with TRBJ1-2; 8 nucleotides line up with TRBD1. The CDR3 contains 16 residues. V lost 0 bases to trimming and J lost 7 bases; unmatched junction nucleotides: 11. In germline, CDR1 is SGHRS, CDR2 YFSETQ. This CDR3 reads CASSLATGTGGLGYTF. In DNA form, the CDR3 reads TGCGCCAGCAGCTTGGCGACCGGGACAGGCGGCCTTGGCTACACCTTC.

The chain uses TRBV2 and TRBJ1-6, with TRBD1 matching over 7 bases. CDR1 is SNHLY and CDR2 is FYNNEI in the germline V gene. The ends lost 6 bases at V and 4 bases at J; junction bases unmatched: 6. The CDR3 has 15 amino acids. The CDR3 region is CASRTGVGYNSPLHF. Here the CDR3 DNA reads TGTGCCAGCAGAACAGGGGTAGGTTATAATTCACCCCTCCACTTT.

This clone showed up just once. Written as DNA, the CDR3 is TGTGCCACCAGTGAGGGGACGGGACAGGGGGCTAACACCGGGGAGCTGTTTTTT. Translation: CATSEGTGQGANTGELFF. The chain recombines TRBV24-1 with TRBJ2-2; TRBD1 matches at 12 bases. CDR3 length: 18 residues. V dropped 4 bases and J dropped 2; count of bases not matched to a gene: 7. The germline V gene has CDR1 KGHDR and CDR2 SFDVKD.

CDR3 bases: TGCGCCAGCAGCTTGGAAGGGGGCATTCAGTACTTC. Amino acids: CASSLEGGIQYF. This chain uses TRBV5-1 with TRBJ2-4; tentatively, D is TRBD1 (6 bases). The length of the CDR3 is 12 residues. Germline V gene sequence: CDR1 SGHRS, CDR2 YFSETQ. The ends were cut back, 0 bases at V and 9 bases at J, with 7 bases in the middle.

The chain uses TRBV7-9 and TRBJ1-1, with D possibly matching TRBD1 (5 bases). Per germline, CDR1 SEHNR and CDR2 FQNEAQ (reference sequence). There are 14 residues in the CDR3. V lost 3 bases, J lost 4 bases, and 12 bases lay in between. CDR3 protein: CASSFRERVTEAFF. CDR3 nucleotides: TGTGCCAGCAGCTTCAGGGAAAGGGTCACTGAAGCTTTCTTT. The variable domain in full, completed from reference TRBV7-9 and TRBJ1-1, reads DTGVSQNPRHKITKRGQNVTFRCDPISEHNRLYWYRQTLGQGPEFLTYFQNEAQLEKSRLLSDRFSAERPKGSFSTLEIQRTEQGDSAMYLCASSFRERVTEAFFGQGTRLTVV.